Given below is one TCR beta chain in context. This specimen belongs to a study of T cells in narcolepsy. V lost 6 bases, J lost 2 bases, and 8 bases lay in between. CDR3 size: 13 residues. Germline V gives CDR1 MDHEN, CDR2 SYDVKM. TCRdb's copy holds only in-frame clones and misses some; the assay was immunoSEQ multiplex PCR. The sample has about 40,000 clones, approximately 85% seen once. This receptor was taken from a human donor with narcolepsy. The rearrangement links TRBV28 to TRBJ1-3; D remains ambiguous. Specimen: CD45RA- memory CD4+ T cells from PBMCs. This CDR3 is CASRSGPGNTIYF. CDR3 coding DNA: TGTGCCAGCAGATCCGGACCTGGAAACACCATATATTTT.